This entry lists 8 T cell receptor beta chains sequenced from one sample in a study of regulatory T cells in long-lasting Graves disease. Sequencing libraries for TCR beta were prepared with iRepertoire HTBI primers and Arm-PCR of CDR3 regions. TCRdb ran MiXCR on the multiplex PCR reads and lists one entry per CDR3 protein. The top ten clones hold less than 25% of a sample with fewer than 450,000 distinct CDR3 sequences, around 20% of them seen once. As for time point: persistent/refractory GD, antithyroid drugs over 5 years with positive TRAb. After RNA was extracted from PBMCs, the TCR library was made from it. This material consisted of peripheral blood mononuclear cells (PBMCs), taken when the disease was refractory, from a patient treated with antithyroid drugs. The receptors shown here come from a female donor with Graves disease.

The chain joins TRBV28 to TRBJ1-5, with 9 bases aligning to TRBD1. In germline, CDR1 is MDHEN, CDR2 SYDVKM. The CDR3 sequence is 19 residues long. Trimming at V came to 1 base and at J to 5 bases, leaving 15 bases not matched to a gene. The CDR3 DNA is TGTGCCAGCAGTTTATCCCACATACAGGGGGCCCGAGGGGATCAGCCCCAGCATTTT. Protein sequence: CASSLSHIQGARGDQPQHF.

The V call is TRBV7-2, the J call TRBJ1-3, with D possibly matching TRBD1 (5 bases). This CDR3 contains 15 residues. With 3 bases removed from V and 3 bases from J, the gap between germline ends came to 12 bases. The germline V gene encodes CDR1 SGHTA and CDR2 FQGNSA. CDR3 protein: CASSFGWQGGNTIYF. The CDR3 nucleotides are TGTGCCAGCAGCTTTGGATGGCAGGGTGGAAACACCATATATTTT.

In its sample, this clonotype was seen a few times. This rearrangement joins TRBV7-2 to TRBJ1-2; a weak D match, TRBD1 (6 bases). V lost 7 bases and J 4 bases, leaving 19 bases between the germline ends. CDR1 is SGHTA and CDR2 is FQGNSA in the germline V gene. The CDR3 runs to 15 residues. The CDR3 DNA follows: TGTGCCAGCAAAGGAGGTGGGGGCCCCAGCTATGGCTACACCTTC. Its translation is CASKGGGGPSYGYTF. Filled out from reference TRBV7-2 and TRBJ1-2, the complete variable domain reads GAGVSQSPSNKVTEKGKDVELRCDPISGHTALYWYRQSLGQGLEFLIYFQGNSAPDKSGLPSDRFSAERTGGSVSTLTIQRTQQEDSAVYLCASKGGGGPSYGYTFGSGTRLTVV.

This sequence joins TRBV7-9 and TRBJ2-5, with 9 bases that match TRBD2. The CDR3 is 14 residues long. CDR1 is SEHNR, CDR2 FQNEAQ, per germline (reference sequence). The V segment lost 4 bases and the J segment 5 bases; nucleotides outside the gene matches: 5. In nucleotides, the CDR3 is TGTGCCAGCAGCTCAGCGGGGGGTATGGAGACCCAGTACTTC. Its protein product is CASSSAGGMETQYF.

The V and J genes are TRBV15 and TRBJ1-4; D not certain. Germline lookup yields CDR1 LNHNV and CDR2 YYDKDF (reference sequence). With 3 bases removed from V and 3 bases from J, the gap between germline ends came to 8 bases. The CDR3 is 14 amino acids. CDR3 bases: TGTGCCACCAGCAGGCGTGGGGCTAATGAAAAACTGTTTTTT. Amino acid sequence: CATSRRGANEKLFF. Together with reference TRBV15 and TRBJ1-4, the CDR3 gives the full variable domain: DAMVIQNPRYQVTQFGKPVTLSCSQTLNHNVMYWYQQKSSQAPKLLFHYYDKDFNNEADTPDNFQSRRPNTSFCFLDIRSPGLGDTAMYLCATSRRGANEKLFFGSGTQLSVL.

The sample holds a few counts of this clonotype. V gene TRBV20-1 combines with J gene TRBJ1-5; D gene uncertain. The CDR3 length is 14 residues. Trimming cost V 3 bases and J 6 bases, with 15 bases left between them. The germline gives CDR1 DFQATT, CDR2 SNEGSKA (reference sequence). The CDR3 region is CSARKRGPLQPQHF. CDR3 DNA sequence: TGCAGTGCTAGGAAAAGAGGCCCCCTTCAGCCCCAGCATTTT.

The CDR3: CSALGAGSSYEQYF. In DNA form, the CDR3 reads TGCAGTGCTCTAGGAGCGGGCTCCTCCTACGAGCAGTACTTC. The chain is built from TRBV20-1 and TRBJ2-7; D might be TRBD2 (6 bases). The CDR3 extends over 14 amino acids. In germline, CDR1 is DFQATT, CDR2 SNEGSKA (reference sequence). V was shortened by 5 bases and J by 0 bases, with 14 bases between the two germline ends.

This clonotype was detected only a few times. The V gene is TRBV12-3 or TRBV12-4, the J gene TRBJ1-5; D perhaps matches TRBD1 (5 bases). Deletions cut 4 bases from V and 1 base from J, with 14 bases between. The CDR3 has 16 amino acids. The CDR3 here is CASSYNSPGSNQPQHF. In DNA form, the CDR3 reads TGTGCCAGCAGTTATAATTCCCCAGGGAGCAATCAGCCCCAGCATTTT.